Listed below are T cell receptor beta chains from one sample, sequenced in a study of breast tumors, draining lymph nodes, adjacent tissues. TCRdb passed the multiplex PCR reads through MiXCR, listing each CDR3 protein once. The sample contains roughly 110,000 distinct CDR3 sequences, less than 40% of which appear only once. Sequenced material: axillary lymph node tissue. These TCRs come from a female donor with breast cancer. Some clones in this sample may be carry-over from other donors' samples. Each CDR3 is given with its conserved first and last residue. A D gene is named only where the DNA matches it firmly. Clone sizes are given selectively: once, few, many, or a class where the clone is expanded.

D: TRBD2
size: many
J: TRBJ2-5
V: TRBV7-8
DNA: TGTGCCAGCAGCTTAGAATTTCCCTCAATAGCGGGGCACCAAGAGACCCAGTACTTC
CDR3: CASSLEFPSIAGHQETQYF

D: .
size: .
J: TRBJ1-2
V: TRBV27
DNA: TGTGCCTCTAGGAGGCAATCGGGGGACTGTGGCTACACCTTC
CDR3: CASRRQSGDCGYTF

D: TRBD2
size: many
J: TRBJ2-2
V: TRBV25-1
DNA: TGTGCCAGCAGTGCACTAGCGGGGGGTCCCACCGGGGAGCTGTTTTTT
CDR3: CASSALAGGPTGELFF

D: TRBD1
size: many
J: TRBJ2-5
V: TRBV29-1
DNA: TGCAGCGTTGTACAGGGGGCTAGAGAAGAGACCCAGTACTTC
CDR3: CSVVQGAREETQYF

D: .
size: many
J: TRBJ2-2
V: TRBV7-2
DNA: TGTGCCAGCAGCTTCAAGAGGAGTTACACCGGGGAGCTGTTTTTT
CDR3: CASSFKRSYTGELFF

D: TRBD1
size: many
J: TRBJ2-7
V: TRBV12-3/TRBV12-4
DNA: TGTGCCAGCAGTTTAGGGGGGACAGGGTACTACGAGCAGTACTTC
CDR3: CASSLGGTGYYEQYF

D: .
size: many
J: TRBJ1-4
V: TRBV7-9
DNA: TGTGCCAGCAGCTTATCCCAGGGTATCGATGAAAAACTGTTTTTT
CDR3: CASSLSQGIDEKLFF

D: TRBD1
size: many
J: TRBJ1-6
V: TRBV20-1
DNA: TGCAGTGCCAGGGACAGTTACGGCTCACCCCTCCACTTT
CDR3: CSARDSYGSPLHF

D: TRBD2
size: many
J: TRBJ2-1
V: TRBV15
DNA: TGTGCCACCAGTGCGGACCCCACTAGCGGGAGGGCCTACAATGAGCAGTTCTTC
CDR3: CATSADPTSGRAYNEQFF

D: .
size: .
J: TRBJ2-4
V: TRBV3-1
DNA: TGTGCCAGCAGCCAAGATGGGATCTTGTTGACCAAAAACATTCAGTACTTC
CDR3: CASSQDGILLTKNIQYF

D: .
size: many
J: TRBJ1-2
V: TRBV5-8
DNA: TGTGCCAGCAGCTTGGCGGAAAACGGGGGCTACACCTTC
CDR3: CASSLAENGGYTF

D: TRBD1
size: many
J: TRBJ1-4
V: TRBV27
DNA: TGTGCCAGCAGTTTCAGTCAGGGGGCAGAAAAACTGTTTTTT
CDR3: CASSFSQGAEKLFF

D: TRBD2
size: many
J: TRBJ2-2
V: TRBV11-1
DNA: TGTGCCAGCAGCTTCACCAAGACTAGCGGGAGAGTCGGGGAGCTGTTTTTT
CDR3: CASSFTKTSGRVGELFF

D: .
size: few
J: TRBJ2-2
V: TRBV7-8
DNA: TGTGCCAGCAGCTTATCTGCGTTACGGAACACCGGGGAGCTGTTTTTT
CDR3: CASSLSALRNTGELFF

D: TRBD1
size: .
J: TRBJ1-1
V: TRBV20-1
DNA: TGCAGTGCTGAAGACAGGGCCACTGAAGCTTTCTTT
CDR3: CSAEDRATEAFF

D: TRBD1
size: many
J: TRBJ1-6
V: TRBV18
DNA: TGTGCCAGCTCACCGGGGGACAGGGGATGGGGAATTTCACCCCTCCACTTT
CDR3: CASSPGDRGWGISPLHF

D: TRBD2
size: many
J: TRBJ2-7
V: TRBV11-2
DNA: TGTGCCAGCAGCTTCGGACTAGCGGCACCCCGGGACGAGCAGTACTTC
CDR3: CASSFGLAAPRDEQYF

D: .
size: many
J: TRBJ2-2
V: TRBV7-2
DNA: TGTGCCAGCAGCTTAATGGGCAGGGGTCGGACCGGGGAGCTGTTTTTT
CDR3: CASSLMGRGRTGELFF

D: .
size: .
J: TRBJ2-5
V: TRBV6-5
DNA: TGTGCCAGCAGGCGGGGAGGTAAGGGGGAGACCCAGTACTTC
CDR3: CASRRGGKGETQYF

D: .
size: many
J: TRBJ2-1
V: TRBV7-2
DNA: TGTGCCAGCAGCTTAGAGGATAGCTCCTACAATGAGCAGTTCTTC
CDR3: CASSLEDSSYNEQFF

D: .
size: many
J: TRBJ2-3
V: TRBV28
DNA: TGTGCCAGCAGAACCGGAGGGGCTAGCACAGATACGCAGTATTTT
CDR3: CASRTGGASTDTQYF

D: .
size: many
J: TRBJ2-1
V: TRBV4-3
DNA: TGCGCCAGCAGCCGATCTGGGAGCTCCTACAATGAGCAGTTCTTC
CDR3: CASSRSGSSYNEQFF

D: TRBD2
size: many
J: TRBJ2-3
V: TRBV3-1
DNA: TGTGCCAGCAGCCTGGTTCCGGGACTAGTGACAGATACGCAGTATTTT
CDR3: CASSLVPGLVTDTQYF

D: TRBD2
size: many
J: TRBJ2-7
V: TRBV12-3/TRBV12-4
DNA: TGTGCCAGCAGTTACCAAGCGGGGTGGTCCTACGAGCAGTACTTC
CDR3: CASSYQAGWSYEQYF

D: .
size: .
J: TRBJ1-5
V: TRBV6-2/TRBV6-3
DNA: TGTGCCAGCAGTTACAGGACAGATCAGCCCCAGCATTTT
CDR3: CASSYRTDQPQHF

D: TRBD1
size: many
J: TRBJ1-2
V: TRBV12-3/TRBV12-4
DNA: TGTGCCTCGAGAGGGGGCGGTGAATATGGCTACACCTTC
CDR3: CASRGGGEYGYTF

D: .
size: .
J: TRBJ2-7
V: TRBV7-2
DNA: TGTGCCAGCAGCCACGCCGGTGCCGGGAGTACCGAGCAGTACTTC
CDR3: CASSHAGAGSTEQYF

D: TRBD2
size: many
J: TRBJ2-5
V: TRBV7-7
DNA: TGTGCTAGCAGCCGTACGGGACTAGCGGGAGAGCGGGAGACCCAGTACTTC
CDR3: CASSRTGLAGERETQYF

D: .
size: many
J: TRBJ1-5
V: TRBV20-1
DNA: TGCAGTGCAAGACGTAGCAATCAGCCCCAGCATTTT
CDR3: CSARRSNQPQHF

D: .
size: few
J: TRBJ1-1
V: TRBV27
DNA: TGTGCCAGCAGTTGGGGAACCAACACTGAAGCTTTCTTT
CDR3: CASSWGTNTEAFF

D: .
size: .
J: TRBJ1-3
V: TRBV7-9
DNA: TGTGCCAGCCGCACCGACAGCCGCTCTGGAAACACCATATATTTT
CDR3: CASRTDSRSGNTIYF

D: TRBD1
size: many
J: TRBJ1-5
V: TRBV7-3
DNA: TGTGCCAGCAGCCACCACCGGGACAGGGTCCAAGATCAGCCCCAGCATTTT
CDR3: CASSHHRDRVQDQPQHF

D: .
size: many
J: TRBJ2-7
V: TRBV7-8
DNA: TGTGCCAGCAGCTTCGGACGGGACTCCTACGAGCAGTACTTC
CDR3: CASSFGRDSYEQYF

D: .
size: many
J: TRBJ2-7
V: TRBV3-1
DNA: TGTGCCAGCAGCCAAGACGGCGGTTACGAGCAGTACTTC
CDR3: CASSQDGGYEQYF

D: .
size: many
J: TRBJ1-2
V: TRBV19
DNA: TGTGCCAGTAGTATAGTATTTGGAGAACTCTATGGCTACACCTTC
CDR3: CASSIVFGELYGYTF

D: .
size: many
J: TRBJ1-2
V: TRBV4-3
DNA: TGCGCCAGCAGCCAATCACAACGGGACCATGGGGGCTACACCTTC
CDR3: CASSQSQRDHGGYTF

D: .
size: .
J: TRBJ1-3
V: TRBV20-1
DNA: TGCAGTGCTCGTCAGGGGTTATTCTCTGGAAACACCATATATTTT
CDR3: CSARQGLFSGNTIYF

D: .
size: .
J: TRBJ1-5
V: TRBV2
DNA: TGTGCCAGCAAAGGGGAGGGAGCTCAGCCCCAGCATTTT
CDR3: CASKGEGAQPQHF

D: .
size: many
J: TRBJ1-2
V: TRBV6-6
DNA: TGTGCCAGCAGTCACTCGACAGCCCACTATGGCTACACCTTC
CDR3: CASSHSTAHYGYTF

D: .
size: many
J: TRBJ1-3
V: TRBV7-8
DNA: TGTGCCAGCAGCTTGGACGGACGGAACTCTGGAAACACCATATATTTT
CDR3: CASSLDGRNSGNTIYF

D: TRBD2
size: many
J: TRBJ2-2
V: TRBV20-1
DNA: TGCAGTGCAGAGGGACTAGCGGGGGGAGCCGGGGAGCTGTTTTTT
CDR3: CSAEGLAGGAGELFF

D: .
size: many
J: TRBJ2-3
V: TRBV12-5
DNA: TGTGCTAGTGGTTTGGCCAGGGAAAGATACGTCGGCACAGATACGCAGTATTTT
CDR3: CASGLARERYVGTDTQYF

D: .
size: .
J: TRBJ1-6
V: TRBV2
DNA: TGTGCCAGCCTCGAGGGGGACAATTCACCCCTCCACTTT
CDR3: CASLEGDNSPLHF

D: .
size: .
J: TRBJ1-6
V: TRBV7-2
DNA: TGTGCCAGCAGCTTCGGCGGTAGCTCCTATAATTCACCCCTCCACTTT
CDR3: CASSFGGSSYNSPLHF

D: TRBD1
size: .
J: TRBJ2-3
V: TRBV20-1
DNA: TGCAGTGCTAGAAATGTTCAGGGGGTGAGCACAGATACGCAGTATTTT
CDR3: CSARNVQGVSTDTQYF